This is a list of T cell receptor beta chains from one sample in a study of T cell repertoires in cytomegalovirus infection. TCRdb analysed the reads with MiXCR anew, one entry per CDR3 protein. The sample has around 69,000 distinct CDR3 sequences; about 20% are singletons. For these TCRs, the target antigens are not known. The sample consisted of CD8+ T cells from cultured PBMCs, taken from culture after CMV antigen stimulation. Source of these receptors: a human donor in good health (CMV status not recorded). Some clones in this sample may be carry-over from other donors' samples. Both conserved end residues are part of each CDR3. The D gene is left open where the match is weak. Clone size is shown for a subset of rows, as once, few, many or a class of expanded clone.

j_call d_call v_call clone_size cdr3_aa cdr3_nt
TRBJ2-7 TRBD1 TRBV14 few CASSQDLPGQGVYDEQYF TGTGCCAGCAGCCAAGATTTACCAGGACAGGGGGTATACGACGAGCAGTACTTC
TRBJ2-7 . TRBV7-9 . CASSSRIGQTSSYEQYF TGTGCCAGCAGCTCCCGAATTGGACAGACCAGCTCCTACGAGCAGTACTTC
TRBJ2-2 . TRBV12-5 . CASGLGSTGFVGKLFF TGTGCTAGTGGTTTAGGCAGCACAGGGTTTGTAGGGAAGCTGTTTTTT
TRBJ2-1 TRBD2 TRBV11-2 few CASSRTSGVGRPNNEQFF TGTGCCAGCAGCCGGACTAGCGGGGTGGGCCGACCAAACAATGAGCAGTTCTTC
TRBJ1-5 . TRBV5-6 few CASSSGVGVADQPQHF TGTGCCAGCAGCTCCGGGGTGGGAGTCGCGGATCAGCCCCAGCATTTT
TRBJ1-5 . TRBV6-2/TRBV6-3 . CASRLTGTQPQHF TGTGCCAGCAGACTAACAGGGACTCAGCCCCAGCATTTT
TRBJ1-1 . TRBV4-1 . CASSQDSGVEAFF TGCGCCAGCAGCCAAGATTCGGGGGTAGAAGCTTTCTTT
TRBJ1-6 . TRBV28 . CASSFTGTKGSPLHF TGTGCCAGCAGTTTCACAGGGACGAAGGGTTCACCCCTCCACTTT
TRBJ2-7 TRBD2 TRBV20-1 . CSASDPEAGGNHEQYF TGCAGTGCTAGTGACCCTGAGGCGGGGGGTAATCACGAGCAGTACTTC
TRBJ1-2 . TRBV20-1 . CSARDLPRTAHVPPHYGYTF TGCAGTGCTAGAGACCTCCCCCGGACAGCCCACGTTCCACCCCACTATGGCTACACCTTC
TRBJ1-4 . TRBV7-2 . CASSLGVREKLFF TGTGCCAGCAGCTTAGGAGTAAGGGAAAAACTGTTTTTT
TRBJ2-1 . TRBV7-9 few CASSWTGGRLEQFF TGTGCCAGCAGCTGGACGGGGGGCAGGCTCGAGCAGTTCTTC
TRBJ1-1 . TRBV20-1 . CSARGTGMGHEAFF TGCAGTGCTAGGGGTACGGGGATGGGACATGAAGCTTTCTTT
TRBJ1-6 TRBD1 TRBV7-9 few CASSLGLGTGDPYNSPLHF TGTGCCAGCAGCTTAGGATTGGGTACAGGGGATCCTTATAATTCACCCCTCCACTTT
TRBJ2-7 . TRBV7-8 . CASSLVGTLAEQYF TGTGCCAGCAGCTTAGTTGGCACCTTAGCCGAGCAGTACTTC
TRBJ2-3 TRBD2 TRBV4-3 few CASSQGIAGASTDTQYF TGCGCCAGCAGCCAAGGGATAGCGGGGGCTAGCACAGATACGCAGTATTTT
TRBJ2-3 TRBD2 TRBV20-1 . CSARDLSGGGTDTQYF TGCAGTGCTAGAGATCTCAGCGGGGGGGGCACAGATACGCAGTATTTT
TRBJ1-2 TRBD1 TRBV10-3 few CAITMAKTGAYGYTF TGTGCCATCACCATGGCAAAGACAGGGGCCTATGGCTACACCTTC
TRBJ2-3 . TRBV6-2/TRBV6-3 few CASSYEGGGADTQYF TGTGCCAGCAGTTACGAAGGGGGGGGCGCAGATACGCAGTATTTT
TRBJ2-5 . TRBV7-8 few CASSTKGSQYF TGTGCCAGCAGCACGAAAGGTTCCCAGTACTTC
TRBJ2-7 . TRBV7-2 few CASSIGTLHSYEQYF TGTGCCAGCAGCATTGGGACACTTCACTCCTACGAGCAGTACTTC
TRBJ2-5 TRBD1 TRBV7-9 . CASSSLRTGTQETQYF TGTGCCAGCAGCTCCCTTAGGACAGGCACCCAAGAGACCCAGTACTTC
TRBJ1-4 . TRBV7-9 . CASSPDENPTNEKLFF TGTGCCAGCAGCCCTGATGAAAATCCAACTAATGAAAAACTGTTTTTT
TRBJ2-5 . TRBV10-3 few CAIREGQNQETQYF TGTGCCATCAGGGAGGGACAGAATCAAGAGACCCAGTACTTC
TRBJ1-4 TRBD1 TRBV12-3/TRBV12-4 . CASSLTGTNEKLFF TGTGCCAGCAGCTTGACAGGGACGAATGAAAAACTGTTTTTT
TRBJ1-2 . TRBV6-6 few CASWIRGGGYTF TGTGCCAGCTGGATTCGTGGGGGAGGCTACACCTTC
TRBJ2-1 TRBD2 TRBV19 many CASSIMAMWGGSPYNEQFF TGTGCCAGTAGTATAATGGCCATGTGGGGGGGGTCACCCTACAATGAGCAGTTCTTC
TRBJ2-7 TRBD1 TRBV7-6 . CASSLEGTGGIYEQYF TGTGCCAGCAGCTTAGAAGGGACAGGGGGTATCTACGAGCAGTACTTC
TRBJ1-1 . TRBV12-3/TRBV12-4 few CASSFLQGSVTEAFF TGTGCCAGCAGTTTCCTGCAGGGCTCCGTCACTGAAGCTTTCTTT
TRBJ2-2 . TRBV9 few CASSVARGPGELFF TGTGCCAGCAGCGTAGCGCGAGGGCCCGGGGAGCTGTTTTTT
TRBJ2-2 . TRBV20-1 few CSAILPGTGELFF TGCAGTGCTATCCTACCGGGTACCGGGGAGCTGTTTTTT
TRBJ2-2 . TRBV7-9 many CASSLGTNTGELFF TGTGCCAGCAGCCTGGGGACGAACACCGGGGAGCTGTTTTTT
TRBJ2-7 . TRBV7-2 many CASSRDYEQYF TGTGCCAGCAGCCGAGACTACGAGCAGTACTTC
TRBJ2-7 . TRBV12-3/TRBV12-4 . CASSRGVGAYEQYF TGTGCCAGCAGCCGCGGTGTCGGAGCCTACGAGCAGTACTTC
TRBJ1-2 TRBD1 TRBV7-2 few CASSEDRGRSNYGYTF TGTGCCAGCAGCGAGGACAGGGGGCGTTCCAACTATGGCTACACCTTC
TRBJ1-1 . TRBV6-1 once CASAALKVGGGTEAFF TGTGCCAGTGCGGCCCTCAAAGTGGGGGGGGGCACTGAAGCTTTCTTT
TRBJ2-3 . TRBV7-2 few CASSLIDAGSTDTQYF TGTGCCAGCAGCTTAATTGATGCAGGAAGCACAGATACGCAGTATTTT
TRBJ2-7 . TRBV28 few CASSFVGSSYEQYF TGTGCCAGCAGTTTCGTAGGTAGCTCCTACGAGCAGTACTTC
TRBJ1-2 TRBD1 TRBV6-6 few CAYQRGGTGFLNYGYTF TGTGCCTACCAGAGGGGCGGGACAGGCTTCCTTAACTATGGCTACACCTTC
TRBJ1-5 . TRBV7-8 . CASSLLIGTNSNQPQHF TGTGCCAGCAGCTTACTGATAGGGACGAATAGCAATCAGCCCCAGCATTTT
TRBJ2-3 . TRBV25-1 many CASSEFPRDYSTDTQYF TGTGCCAGCAGTGAATTCCCGAGAGATTACAGCACAGATACGCAGTATTTT
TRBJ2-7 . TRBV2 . CASSFLEQYF TGTGCCAGCAGTTTTTTAGAGCAGTACTTC
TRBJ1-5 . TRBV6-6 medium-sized CASSRDGVGYSNQPQHF TGTGCCAGCAGTCGGGACGGAGTGGGTTATAGCAATCAGCCCCAGCATTTT
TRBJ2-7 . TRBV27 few CASSLSPSYEQYF TGTGCCAGCAGTTTATCGCCCTCCTACGAGCAGTACTTC
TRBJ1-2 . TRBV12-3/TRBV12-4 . CASSTGAGYTF TGTGCCAGCAGTACGGGTGCTGGCTACACCTTC
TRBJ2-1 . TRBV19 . CASSITLRNEQFF TGTGCCAGTAGTATAACGTTGCGCAATGAGCAGTTCTTC
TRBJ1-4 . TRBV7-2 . CASSLGPPRHNEKLFF TGTGCCAGCAGCTTAGGGCCACCGAGACATAATGAAAAACTGTTTTTT
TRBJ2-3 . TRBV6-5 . CASSYLSGDTQYF TGTGCCAGCAGTTACCTGAGTGGAGATACGCAGTATTTT
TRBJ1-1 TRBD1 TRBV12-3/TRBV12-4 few CASSLALEGASAEAFF TGTGCCAGCAGTTTAGCTCTGGAGGGGGCGAGCGCTGAAGCTTTCTTT
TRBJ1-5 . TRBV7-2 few CASSLWPPQQPQHF TGTGCCAGCAGCTTATGGCCACCCCAGCAGCCCCAGCATTTT
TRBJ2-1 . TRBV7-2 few CASSLRQSSYNEQFF TGTGCCAGCAGCCTCCGACAGAGCTCCTACAATGAGCAGTTCTTC
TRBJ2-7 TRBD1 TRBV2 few CASSEKLGTGVSYEQYF TGTGCCAGCAGTGAAAAATTAGGAACAGGGGTAAGCTACGAGCAGTACTTC
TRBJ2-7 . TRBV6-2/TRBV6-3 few CASSYGSELSYEQYF TGTGCCAGCAGTTACGGGTCGGAGCTCTCCTACGAGCAGTACTTC
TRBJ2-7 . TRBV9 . CASSVDGGQYEQYF TGTGCCAGCAGCGTAGATGGAGGGCAGTACGAGCAGTACTTC